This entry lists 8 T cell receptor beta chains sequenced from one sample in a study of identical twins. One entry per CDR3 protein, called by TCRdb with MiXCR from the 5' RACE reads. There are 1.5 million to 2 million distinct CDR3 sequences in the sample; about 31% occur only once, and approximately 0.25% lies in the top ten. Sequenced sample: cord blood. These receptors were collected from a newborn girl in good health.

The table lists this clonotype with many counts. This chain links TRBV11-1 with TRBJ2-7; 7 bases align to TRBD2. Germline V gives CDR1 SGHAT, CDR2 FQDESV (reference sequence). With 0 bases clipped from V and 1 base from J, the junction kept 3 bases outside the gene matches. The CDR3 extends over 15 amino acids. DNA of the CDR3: TGTGCCAGCAGCTTAGCCGGGGAGGGGTCCTACGAGCAGTACTTC. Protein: CASSLAGEGSYEQYF. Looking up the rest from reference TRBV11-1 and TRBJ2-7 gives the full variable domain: EAEVAQSPRYKITEKSQAVAFWCDPISGHATLYWYRQILGQGPELLVQFQDESVVDDSQLPKDRFSAERLKGVDSTLKIQPAELGDSAMYLCASSLAGEGSYEQYFGPGTRLTVT.

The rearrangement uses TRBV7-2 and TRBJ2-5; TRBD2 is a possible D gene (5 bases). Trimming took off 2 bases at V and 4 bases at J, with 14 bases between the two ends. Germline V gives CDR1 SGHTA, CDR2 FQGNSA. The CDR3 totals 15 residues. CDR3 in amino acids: CASSLPGGVAETQYF. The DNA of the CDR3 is TGTGCCAGCAGCTTACCCGGAGGAGTGGCAGAGACCCAGTACTTC. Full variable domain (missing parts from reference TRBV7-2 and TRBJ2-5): GAGVSQSPSNKVTEKGKDVELRCDPISGHTALYWYRQSLGQGLEFLIYFQGNSAPDKSGLPSDRFSAERTGGSVSTLTIQRTQQEDSAVYLCASSLPGGVAETQYFGPGTRLLVL.

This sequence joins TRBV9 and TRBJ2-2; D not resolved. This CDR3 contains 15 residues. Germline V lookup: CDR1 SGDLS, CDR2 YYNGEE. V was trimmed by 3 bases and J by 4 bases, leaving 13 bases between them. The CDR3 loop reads CASSATLVVTGELFF. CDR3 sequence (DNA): TGTGCCAGCAGCGCCACCCTTGTTGTCACCGGGGAGCTGTTTTTT. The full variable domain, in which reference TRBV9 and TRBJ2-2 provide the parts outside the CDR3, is DSGVTQTPKHLITATGQRVTLRCSPRSGDLSVYWYQQSLDQGLQFLIQYYNGEERAKGNILERFSAQQFPDLHSELNLSSLELGDSALYFCASSATLVVTGELFFGEGSRLTVL.

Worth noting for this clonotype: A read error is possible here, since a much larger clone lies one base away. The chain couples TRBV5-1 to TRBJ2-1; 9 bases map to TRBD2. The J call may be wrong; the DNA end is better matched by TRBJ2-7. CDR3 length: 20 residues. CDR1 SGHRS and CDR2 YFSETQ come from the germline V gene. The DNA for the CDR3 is TGCGCCAGCAGCTTGGTAGTTAGCGGGGGCCTAAGGAGCTCCTACAATGAGCAGTACTTC. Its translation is CASSLVVSGGLRSSYNEQYF.

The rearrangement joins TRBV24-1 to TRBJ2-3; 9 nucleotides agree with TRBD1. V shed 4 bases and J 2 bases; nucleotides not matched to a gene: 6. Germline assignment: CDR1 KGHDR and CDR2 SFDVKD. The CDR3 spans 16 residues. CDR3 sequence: CATSDLGQGFTDTQYF. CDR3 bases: TGTGCCACCAGTGACCTGGGACAGGGTTTCACAGATACGCAGTATTTT.

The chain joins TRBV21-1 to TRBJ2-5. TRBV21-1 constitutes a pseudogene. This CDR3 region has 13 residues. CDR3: CASTPTFQETKYF. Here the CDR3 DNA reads TGTGCCAGCACCCCGACCTTCCAAGAGACCAAGTACTTC.

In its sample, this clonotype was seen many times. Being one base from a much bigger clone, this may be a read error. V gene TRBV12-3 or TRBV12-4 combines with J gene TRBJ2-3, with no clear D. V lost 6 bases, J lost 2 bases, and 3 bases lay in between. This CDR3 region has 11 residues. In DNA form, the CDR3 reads TGTGCCAGCAGGATCACAGATACGCAGTATTTT. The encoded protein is CASRITDTQYF.

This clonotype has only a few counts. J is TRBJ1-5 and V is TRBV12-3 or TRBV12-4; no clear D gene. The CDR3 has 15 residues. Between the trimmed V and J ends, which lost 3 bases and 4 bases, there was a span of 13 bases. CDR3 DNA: TGTGCCAGCAGTTTTTGGCGGGAAAAGAATCAGCCCCAGCATTTT. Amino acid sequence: CASSFWREKNQPQHF.